This T cell receptor beta chain was identified during a study of blood T cell repertoires in COVID-19. In the study overall: The United States, Italy and Spain provided the acute and convalescent COVID-19 samples. The cDNA or gDNA used as material had been derived from T cells, B-cell-depleted T cells, or PBMCs.

The germline V and J ends were trimmed by 7 bases and 0 bases, with 15 bases remaining between them. Germline CDR1 and CDR2: LNHDA and SQIVND (reference sequence). This CDR3 contains 15 residues. Per the original methods: Reference gene primer amplification gave estimated nucleated cell counts. Repertoires were generated with immunoSEQ multiplex PCR, while TCRdb's copy carries only in-frame clones and drops some. V and J calls plus clone size are reproduced from that table; the DNA served to infer D and trimming. This sample has 100,000 to 150,000 clones, with around 87% found just once. The rearrangement links TRBV19 to TRBJ1-1; D not resolved. The source of this sequence is an older woman with acute or convalescent COVID-19. The sequencing sample was made of peripheral blood. CDR3 in amino acids: CASTLQGGLNTEAFF. The CDR3 region has the DNA TGTGCCAGTACGTTACAAGGAGGTCTGAACACTGAAGCTTTCTTT.